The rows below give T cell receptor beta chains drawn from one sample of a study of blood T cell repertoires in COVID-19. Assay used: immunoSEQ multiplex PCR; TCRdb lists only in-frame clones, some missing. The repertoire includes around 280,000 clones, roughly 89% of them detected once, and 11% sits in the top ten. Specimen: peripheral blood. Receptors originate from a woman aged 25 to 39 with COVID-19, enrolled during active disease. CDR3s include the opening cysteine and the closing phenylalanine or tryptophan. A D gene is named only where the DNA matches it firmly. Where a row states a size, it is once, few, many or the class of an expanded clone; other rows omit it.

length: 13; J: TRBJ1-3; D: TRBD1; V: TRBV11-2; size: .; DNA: TGTGCCAGCAGCTCGGGACAGCGAAACACCATATATTTT; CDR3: CASSSGQRNTIYF
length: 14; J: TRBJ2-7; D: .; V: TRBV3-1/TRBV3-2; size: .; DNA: TGTGCCAGCAGCCAGGGTGACTGGAGTTACGAGCAGTACTTC; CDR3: CASSQGDWSYEQYF
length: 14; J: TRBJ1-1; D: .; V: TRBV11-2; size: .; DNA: TGTGCCAGCAGCTTAGCAGGCCTGAACACTGAAGCTTTCTTT; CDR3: CASSLAGLNTEAFF
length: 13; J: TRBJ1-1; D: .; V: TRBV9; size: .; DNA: TGTGCCAGCAGCGTAGTCAGGGGTACTGAAGCTTTCTTT; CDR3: CASSVVRGTEAFF
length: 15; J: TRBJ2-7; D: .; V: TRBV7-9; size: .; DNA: TGTGCCAGCAGCTTAATTCCCGGTGCCTCCTACGAGCAGTACTTC; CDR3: CASSLIPGASYEQYF
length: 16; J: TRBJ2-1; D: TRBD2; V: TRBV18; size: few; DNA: TGTGCCAGCTCACCACCGGAGCGGGGGGGCCGCAATGAGCAGTTCTTC; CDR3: CASSPPERGGRNEQFF
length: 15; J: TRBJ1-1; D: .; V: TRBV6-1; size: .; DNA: TGTGCCAGCAGTGAAGTAGGGGGTTCGTTGACTGAAGCTTTCTTT; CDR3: CASSEVGGSLTEAFF
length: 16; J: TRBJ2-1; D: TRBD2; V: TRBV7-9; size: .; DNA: TGTGCCAGCAGCCCCCCGGGCAGCGGGGGGGCTAGTGAGCAGTTCTTC; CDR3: CASSPPGSGGASEQFF
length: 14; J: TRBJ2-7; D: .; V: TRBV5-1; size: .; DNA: TGCGCCAGCAGCTCGGCAGCAGGGTCGTACGAGCAGTACTTC; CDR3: CASSSAAGSYEQYF
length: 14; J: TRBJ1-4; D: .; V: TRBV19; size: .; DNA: TGTGCCACCGTCAGTCGGGGAGCTGGAGAAAAACTGTTTTTT; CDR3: CATVSRGAGEKLFF
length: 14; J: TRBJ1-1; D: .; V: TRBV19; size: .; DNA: TGTGCCAGTAGTAAGGACTACCCTAACACTGAAGCTTTCTTT; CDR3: CASSKDYPNTEAFF
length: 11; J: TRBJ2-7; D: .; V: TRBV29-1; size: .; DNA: TGCAGCGTTGGGGGGGATTACGAGCAGTACTTC; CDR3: CSVGGDYEQYF
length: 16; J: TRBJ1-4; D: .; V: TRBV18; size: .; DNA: TGTGCCAGCTCACTCGACCTAGTTGCAACTAATGAAAAACTGTTTTTT; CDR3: CASSLDLVATNEKLFF
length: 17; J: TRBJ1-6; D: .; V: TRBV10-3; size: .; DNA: TGTGCCATCAGTGACTTTCCAGCTAGCTCCTATAATTCACCCCTCCACTTT; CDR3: CAISDFPASSYNSPLHF
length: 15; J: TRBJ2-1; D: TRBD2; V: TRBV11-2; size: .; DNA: TGTGCCAGCAGCTTTCTTCTAGCGGGGATTAATGAGCAGTTCTTC; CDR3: CASSFLLAGINEQFF
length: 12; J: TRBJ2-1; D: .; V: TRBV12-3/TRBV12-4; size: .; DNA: TGTGCCAGCAGTTTAGTATACAATGAGCAGTTCTTC; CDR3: CASSLVYNEQFF
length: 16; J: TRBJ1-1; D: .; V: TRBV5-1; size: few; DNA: TGCGCCAGCATGGCCCGTTCACGAGGGTTAAACACTGAAGCTTTCTTT; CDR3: CASMARSRGLNTEAFF
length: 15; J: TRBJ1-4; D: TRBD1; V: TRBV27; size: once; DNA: TGTGCCAGCAGTCCCTCCGGGACAGGGAATGAAAAACTGTTTTTT; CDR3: CASSPSGTGNEKLFF
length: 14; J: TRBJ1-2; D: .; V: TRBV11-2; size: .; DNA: TGTGCCAGCAGCTTAGGGCCGACTAACTATGGCTACACCTTC; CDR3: CASSLGPTNYGYTF
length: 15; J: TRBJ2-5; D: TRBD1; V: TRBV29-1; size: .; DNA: TGCAGCGTTGAACCCAGGACAGGGGGGAGGTTAGGCCAGTACTTC; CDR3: CSVEPRTGGRLGQYF
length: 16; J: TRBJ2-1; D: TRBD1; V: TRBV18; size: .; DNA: TGTGCCAGCTCACCTCGGGGGGACAGGGGTGACAATGAGCAGTTCTTC; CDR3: CASSPRGDRGDNEQFF
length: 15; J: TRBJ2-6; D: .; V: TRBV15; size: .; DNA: TGTGCCACCAGCAGAGTTACATCAGGGACACGGGTCCTGACTTTC; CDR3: CATSRVTSGTRVLTF
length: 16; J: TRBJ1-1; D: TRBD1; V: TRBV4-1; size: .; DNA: TGCGCCAGCAGCCAACCCCGACAGGGGGTCGAGACTGAAGCTTTCTTT; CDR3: CASSQPRQGVETEAFF
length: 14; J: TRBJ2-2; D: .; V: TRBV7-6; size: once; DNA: TGTGCCAGCAGCTCCCACGGTGGGCCGGGGTCGATGTTTTTT; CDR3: CASSSHGGPGSMFF
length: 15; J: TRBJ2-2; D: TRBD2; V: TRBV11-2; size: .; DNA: TGTGCCAGCAGCTTTTGGATTAGCGGGGACGGGGAGCTGTTTTTT; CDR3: CASSFWISGDGELFF
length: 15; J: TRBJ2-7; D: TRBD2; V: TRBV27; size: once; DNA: TGTGCCAGCAGTCTTACGGGACTAGACGTCTACGAGCAGTACTTC; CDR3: CASSLTGLDVYEQYF
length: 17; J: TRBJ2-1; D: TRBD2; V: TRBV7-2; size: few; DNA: TGTGCCAGCAGCTTAGTCGATTCCAGCGGGGGGGACAATGAGCAGTTCTTC; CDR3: CASSLVDSSGGDNEQFF
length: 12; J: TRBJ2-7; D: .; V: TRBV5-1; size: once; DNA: TGCGCCAGCAGCTCTGGAGCCTACGAGCAGTACTTC; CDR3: CASSSGAYEQYF
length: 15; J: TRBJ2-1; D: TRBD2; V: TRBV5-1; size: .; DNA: TGCGCCAGCAGCTATGGACTAGCGGGGCCAAATGAGCAGTTCTTC; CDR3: CASSYGLAGPNEQFF
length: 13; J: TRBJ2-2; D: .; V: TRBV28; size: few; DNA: TGTGCCAGCAGTGACCCGGGGGCCGGGGAGCTGTTTTTT; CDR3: CASSDPGAGELFF
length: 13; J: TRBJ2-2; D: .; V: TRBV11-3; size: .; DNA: TGTGCCAGCAGCTTAGTAAACACCGGGGAGCTGTTTTTT; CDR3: CASSLVNTGELFF
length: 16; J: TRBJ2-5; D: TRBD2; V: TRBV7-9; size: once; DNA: TGTGCCAGCAGCCGCTGGACTAGCGGGGGGATAGAGACCCAGTACTTC; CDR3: CASSRWTSGGIETQYF
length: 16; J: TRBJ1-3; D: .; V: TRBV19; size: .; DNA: TGTGCCAGTAGTATAAACGGCGGGGGCGGTGGAAACACCATATATTTT; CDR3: CASSINGGGGGNTIYF
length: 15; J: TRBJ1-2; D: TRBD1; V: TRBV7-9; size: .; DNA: TGTGCCAGCAGCAACGACAGGGGCGTTTACTATGGCTACACCTTC; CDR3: CASSNDRGVYYGYTF
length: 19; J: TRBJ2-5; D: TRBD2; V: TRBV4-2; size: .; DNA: TGTGCCAGCAGCCAAGGCGGGGGAGCGGGGGGGCAAGTGGTGGAGACCCAGTACTTC; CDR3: CASSQGGGAGGQVVETQYF
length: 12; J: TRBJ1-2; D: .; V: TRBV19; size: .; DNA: TGTGCCAGTAGTATACTAGGGGATGGCTACACCTTC; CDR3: CASSILGDGYTF
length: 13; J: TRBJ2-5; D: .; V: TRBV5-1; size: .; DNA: TGCGCCAGCAGCTTGGCCCCCCCTGAGACCCAGTACTTC; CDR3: CASSLAPPETQYF
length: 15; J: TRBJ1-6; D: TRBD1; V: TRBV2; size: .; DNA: TGTGCCAGCAGTTCCTACCGGGACAGGGACTCACCCCTCCACTTT; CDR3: CASSSYRDRDSPLHF
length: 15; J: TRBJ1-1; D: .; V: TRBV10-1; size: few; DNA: TGCGCCAGCAGTGTCAGGGTAGGCCCGAACACTGAAGCTTTCTTT; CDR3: CASSVRVGPNTEAFF
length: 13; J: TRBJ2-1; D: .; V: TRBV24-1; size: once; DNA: TGTGCCACCAGTGGTTCGAGGGGGGGTGAGCAGTTCTTC; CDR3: CATSGSRGGEQFF
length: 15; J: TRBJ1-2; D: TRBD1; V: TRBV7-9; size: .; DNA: TGTGCCAGCAGCTTAGCCTGGGACAGACACTATGGCTACACCTTC; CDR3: CASSLAWDRHYGYTF